This is a list of T cell receptor beta chains from one sample in a study of cytomegalovirus exposure and HLA in healthy donors. Assay: immunoSEQ multiplex PCR; the TCRdb copy retains only in-frame clones and omits some. Counted here are more than 150,000 clones, approximately 80% occurring once; the ten biggest clones make up around 2.4%. The sequencing sample was made of PBMCs. These receptors were taken from a woman in her 30s in good health and CMV-seronegative. CDR3s include the opening cysteine and the closing phenylalanine or tryptophan. D genes are given only for firm matches. A row's size may be missing; if present it is once, few, many or a size class.

TRBJ2-3	TRBD2	NA	TRBV7-2	CASSPLPGLATDTQYF	TGTGCCAGCAGCCCACTCCCGGGACTAGCGACAGATACGCAGTATTTT
TRBJ1-3	NA	NA	TRBV4-3	CASSQDEVPSSGNTIYF	TGCGCCAGCAGCCAAGATGAGGTCCCGAGCTCTGGAAACACCATATATTTT
TRBJ2-1	NA	many	TRBV4-2	CASSQELHSYNEQFF	TGTGCCAGCAGCCAAGAACTCCACTCCTACAATGAGCAGTTCTTC
TRBJ2-7	NA	NA	TRBV25-1	CASSESGKRYEQYF	TGTGCCAGCAGTGAATCGGGGAAGAGGTACGAGCAGTACTTC
TRBJ1-2	NA	NA	TRBV2	CASSERRNYGYTF	TGTGCCAGCAGTGAAAGGCGGAACTATGGCTACACCTTC
TRBJ2-1	TRBD2	NA	TRBV10-3	CAISERSGSSYNEQFF	TGTGCCATCAGTGAGCGGAGCGGGAGCTCCTACAATGAGCAGTTCTTC
TRBJ1-2	NA	NA	TRBV5-6	CASSSGTQAYGYTF	TGTGCCAGCAGCTCCGGGACACAGGCCTATGGCTACACCTTC
TRBJ1-1	TRBD1	NA	TRBV7-9	CSSSRDRGLSTEAFF	TGTTCCAGCAGCCGCGACAGGGGGCTGAGCACTGAAGCTTTCTTT
TRBJ2-7	TRBD1	NA	TRBV28	CASSQQLGVGQNAYEQYF	TGTGCCAGCAGTCAACAATTGGGGGTGGGACAGAACGCCTACGAGCAGTACTTC
TRBJ2-7	TRBD1	NA	TRBV27	CASSPQRAGGSYEQYF	TGTGCCAGCAGTCCCCAACGGGCAGGGGGCTCCTACGAGCAGTACTTC
TRBJ1-2	TRBD1	NA	TRBV7-9	CSSSLLGQPDANYGYTF	TGTTCCAGCAGCCTATTGGGACAGCCTGACGCTAACTATGGCTACACCTTC
TRBJ2-1	TRBD2	NA	TRBV11-3	CASSLGGGSLSSYNEQFF	TGTGCCAGCAGCTTAGGGGGGGGTAGCCTAAGCTCCTACAATGAGCAGTTCTTC
TRBJ1-1	NA	NA	TRBV28	CTSRLGTSNTEAFF	TGTACCAGCAGACTCGGGACATCGAACACTGAAGCTTTCTTT
TRBJ2-5	NA	NA	TRBV6-1	CASSVVEREVGQYF	TGTGCCAGCAGTGTGGTCGAAAGAGAGGTTGGGCAGTACTTC
TRBJ1-5	NA	NA	TRBV6-1	CASSVTDRGSNQPQHF	TGTGCCAGCAGTGTGACAGACAGAGGCAGCAATCAGCCCCAGCATTTT
TRBJ2-7	NA	NA	TRBV28	CASSLIQGFSYEQYF	TGTGCCAGCAGTTTGATACAGGGCTTTTCCTACGAGCAGTACTTC
TRBJ2-2	TRBD2	once	TRBV27	CASSLYSGRAYGELFF	TGTGCCAGCAGTTTATACAGCGGGAGGGCCTACGGGGAGCTGTTTTTT
TRBJ1-4	NA	few	TRBV28	CASRVPTATNEKLFF	TGTGCCAGCAGAGTGCCTACTGCAACTAATGAAAAACTGTTTTTT
TRBJ2-7	NA	NA	TRBV5-4	CASSLARDQYF	TGTGCCAGCAGCCTAGCGAGGGATCAGTACTTC
TRBJ1-2	TRBD1	NA	TRBV7-2	CASSPGGTGGSYGYTF	TGTGCCAGCAGCCCAGGGGGGACAGGGGGATCCTATGGCTACACCTTC
TRBJ1-5	NA	NA	TRBV6-5	CASSYGAGNNQPQHF	TGTGCCAGCAGTTACGGTGCCGGGAACAATCAGCCCCAGCATTTT
TRBJ2-7	NA	NA	TRBV18	CASSRSRDEQYF	TGTGCCAGCTCAAGGTCGCGGGACGAGCAGTACTTC
TRBJ1-1	TRBD1	NA	TRBV27	CASGGQGTYTEAFF	TGTGCCAGCGGCGGACAGGGGACGTACACTGAAGCTTTCTTT
TRBJ1-2	NA	NA	TRBV28	CASSPGLIGFGYTF	TGTGCCAGCAGCCCAGGACTGATAGGATTTGGCTACACCTTC
TRBJ2-3	NA	NA	TRBV27	CASSEARSTDTQYF	TGTGCCAGCAGCGAGGCCCGTAGCACAGATACGCAGTATTTT
TRBJ1-1	NA	NA	TRBV5-1	CASSEEQGSANTEAFF	TGCGCCAGCAGCGAAGAACAGGGATCCGCGAACACTGAAGCTTTCTTT
TRBJ2-1	TRBD2	NA	TRBV11-2	CASSLVGLAGGSYNEQFF	TGTGCCAGCAGCTTAGTTGGGCTAGCGGGGGGGTCGTACAATGAGCAGTTCTTC
TRBJ2-1	NA	NA	TRBV5-8	CASSLWGPVEQFF	TGTGCCAGCAGCTTGTGGGGGCCCGTGGAGCAGTTCTTC
TRBJ2-1	TRBD1	once	TRBV5-6	CASSFWTGISNEQFF	TGTGCCAGCAGCTTTTGGACAGGAATTAGCAATGAGCAGTTCTTC
TRBJ2-1	NA	NA	TRBV28	CASKTIVGGYNEQFF	TGTGCCAGCAAAACGATAGTGGGAGGCTACAATGAGCAGTTCTTC
TRBJ1-5	NA	NA	TRBV28	CASSRTAYSNQPQHF	TGTGCCAGCAGTAGGACAGCTTATAGCAATCAGCCCCAGCATTTT
TRBJ2-7	TRBD1	NA	TRBV28	CASSLSRQGRYEQYF	TGTGCCAGCAGTTTATCCCGACAGGGAAGGTACGAGCAGTACTTC
TRBJ2-1	TRBD2	NA	TRBV11-2	CASSLEASGWDEQFF	TGTGCCAGCAGCTTAGAGGCTAGCGGGTGGGATGAGCAGTTCTTC
TRBJ2-1	TRBD1	NA	TRBV6-1	CASSEIQYWDSNNEQFF	TGTGCCAGCAGTGAAATCCAGTATTGGGACAGTAACAATGAGCAGTTCTTC
TRBJ2-5	TRBD2	NA	TRBV9	CASSPLASGSAETQYF	TGTGCCAGCAGCCCTCTCGCTAGCGGATCCGCGGAGACCCAGTACTTC
TRBJ2-6	NA	NA	TRBV4-3	CASSQGYPGYGANVLTF	TGCGCCAGCAGCCAAGGGTACCCGGGGTATGGGGCCAACGTCCTGACTTTC
TRBJ2-5	NA	NA	TRBV5-1	CASSLGPSEETQYF	TGCGCCAGCAGCTTGGGCCCGAGTGAAGAGACCCAGTACTTC
TRBJ1-4	NA	few	TRBV19	CASSTPGTNKFF	TGTGCCAGTAGTACCCCCGGGACAAACAAGTTTTTT
TRBJ2-6	NA	NA	TRBV13	CASSLVGFSGANVLTF	TGTGCCAGCAGCTTAGTCGGGTTCTCTGGGGCCAACGTCCTGACTTTC
TRBJ2-3	NA	NA	TRBV30	CAWSRTVGAAADTQYF	TGTGCCTGGAGTAGAACAGTGGGAGCGGCCGCAGATACGCAGTATTTT
TRBJ1-1	NA	NA	TRBV5-1	CASSLEFQGRATEAFF	TGCGCCAGCAGCTTGGAATTCCAGGGCCGGGCCACTGAAGCTTTCTTT
TRBJ2-3	NA	NA	TRBV18	CASSLDTQYF	TGTGCCAGCTCCCTGGATACGCAGTATTTT
TRBJ2-7	TRBD2	NA	TRBV4-2	CASSQEGLAGVYEQYF	TGTGCCAGCAGCCAAGAAGGGCTGGCGGGAGTGTACGAGCAGTACTTC
TRBJ1-2	NA	once	TRBV4-3	CASSQDLRVAYYGYTF	TGCGCCAGCAGCCAAGACCTCAGGGTGGCTTACTATGGCTACACCTTC
TRBJ1-2	NA	NA	TRBV29-1	CSVDGKGESNYGYTF	TGCAGCGTTGATGGGAAGGGAGAGAGTAACTATGGCTACACCTTC
TRBJ1-1	TRBD1	NA	TRBV18	CASSLRQGGPEAFF	TGTGCCAGCTCACTTCGACAGGGCGGGCCTGAAGCTTTCTTT